Sequencing of this T cell receptor beta chain was carried out in a study of cytomegalovirus exposure and HLA in healthy donors. The V and J ends lost 2 bases and 3 bases, in that order; junction bases with no gene match: 8. Germline CDR1 reads MNHEY; CDR2 reads SVGAGI. This CDR3 has 16 amino acids. With 60 Vbeta and 13 Jbeta primers, the PCR was carried out. Assay used: immunoSEQ multiplex PCR; TCRdb lists only in-frame clones, some missing. The sample records some 90,000 clones, 76% being singletons. This chain uses TRBV6-5 with TRBJ2-3; 7 bases agree with TRBD2. The sequenced sample was PBMCs. The receptor was derived from a middle-aged man in good health and CMV-seronegative. CDR3 nucleotide sequence: TGTGCCAGCAGTTACCGGTTAGGGAGGGATACAGATACGCAGTATTTT. Protein sequence: CASSYRLGRDTDTQYF.